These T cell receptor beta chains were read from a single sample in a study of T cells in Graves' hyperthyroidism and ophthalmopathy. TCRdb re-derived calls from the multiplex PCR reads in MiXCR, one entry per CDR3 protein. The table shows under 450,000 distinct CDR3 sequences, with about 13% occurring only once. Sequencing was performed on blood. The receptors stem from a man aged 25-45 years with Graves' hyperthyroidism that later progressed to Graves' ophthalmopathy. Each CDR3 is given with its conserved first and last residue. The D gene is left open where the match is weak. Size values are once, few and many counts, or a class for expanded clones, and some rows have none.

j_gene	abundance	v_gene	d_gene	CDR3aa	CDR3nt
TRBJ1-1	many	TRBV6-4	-	CASSENVNTEAFF	TGTGCCAGCAGTGAGAATGTGAACACTGAAGCTTTCTTT
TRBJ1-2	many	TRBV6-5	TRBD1	CASSYTRDRKSTNYGYTF	TGTGCCAGCAGTTACACTAGGGACAGGAAAAGTACTAACTATGGCTACACCTTC
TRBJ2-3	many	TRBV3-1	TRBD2	CASSISGGRTDTQYF	TGTGCCAGCAGCATTAGCGGGGGGCGCACAGATACGCAGTATTTT
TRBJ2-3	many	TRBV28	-	CASSSQWGNTDTQYF	TGTGCCAGCAGTTCACAATGGGGAAACACAGATACGCAGTATTTT
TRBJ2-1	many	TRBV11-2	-	CASSLDNQASEFF	TGTGCCAGCAGCTTAGACAATCAAGCATCCGAGTTCTTC
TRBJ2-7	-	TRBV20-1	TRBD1	CSGGDRGIYEQYF	TGCAGTGGAGGAGACAGGGGGATTTACGAGCAGTACTTC
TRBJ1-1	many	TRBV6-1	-	CASSEDPGALEAFF	TGTGCCAGCAGTGAAGACCCAGGCGCCCTTGAAGCTTTCTTT
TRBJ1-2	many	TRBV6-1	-	CASSEDRPYGYTF	TGTGCCAGCAGTGAAGACAGGCCCTATGGCTACACCTTC
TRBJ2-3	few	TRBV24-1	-	CATQGTRGRGDTDTQYF	TGTGCCACTCAAGGAACAAGGGGCAGGGGCGACACAGATACGCAGTATTTT
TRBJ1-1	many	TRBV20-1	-	CSARTQGRRVNTEAFF	TGCAGTGCTAGAACACAGGGCCGTCGGGTGAACACTGAAGCTTTCTTT
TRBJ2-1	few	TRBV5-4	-	CASSLKVGAGANEQFF	TGTGCCAGCAGCTTGAAGGTTGGAGCCGGGGCGAATGAGCAGTTCTTC
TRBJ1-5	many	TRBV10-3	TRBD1	CAIRSSGQGDQPQHF	TGTGCCATCAGATCATCGGGACAGGGCGATCAGCCCCAGCATTTT
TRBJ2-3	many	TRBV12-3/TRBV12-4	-	CASSNEGGTDTQYF	TGTGCCAGCAGTAACGAAGGGGGCACAGATACGCAGTATTTT
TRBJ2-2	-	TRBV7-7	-	CASSHQPGTPTGELFF	TGTGCTAGCAGTCATCAGCCCGGGACTCCTACTGGGGAGCTGTTTTTT
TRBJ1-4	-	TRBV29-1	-	CSVGGRDSTNEKLFF	TGCAGCGTTGGGGGCAGAGATTCAACTAATGAAAAACTGTTTTTT
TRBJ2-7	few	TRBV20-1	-	CSARARGRSYEQYF	TGCAGTGCTAGAGCGCGGGGAAGGTCCTACGAGCAGTACTTC
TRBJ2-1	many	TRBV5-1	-	CASSLDGTTYNEQFF	TGCGCCAGCAGCTTGGATGGCACCACCTACAATGAGCAGTTCTTC
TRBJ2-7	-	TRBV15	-	CATSRHFYGTFYYEQYF	TGTGCCACCAGCAGACACTTTTACGGCACGTTCTACTACGAGCAGTACTTC